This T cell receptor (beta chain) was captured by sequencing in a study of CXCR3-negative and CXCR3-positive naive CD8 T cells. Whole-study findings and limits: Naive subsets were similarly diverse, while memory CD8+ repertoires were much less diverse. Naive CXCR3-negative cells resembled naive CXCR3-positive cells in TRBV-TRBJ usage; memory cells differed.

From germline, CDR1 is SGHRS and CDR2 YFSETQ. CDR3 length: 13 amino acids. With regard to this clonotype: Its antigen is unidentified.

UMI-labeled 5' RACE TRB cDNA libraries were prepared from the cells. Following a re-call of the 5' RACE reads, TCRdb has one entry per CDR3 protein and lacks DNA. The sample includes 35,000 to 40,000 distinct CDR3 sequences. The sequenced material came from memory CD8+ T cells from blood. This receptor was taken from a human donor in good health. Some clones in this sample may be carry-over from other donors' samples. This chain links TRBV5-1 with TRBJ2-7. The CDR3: CASSWGASYEQYF.